This TCR beta chain is drawn from a study of human T cells and chemical hapten exposure. Germline CDR1 GTSNPN, CDR2 SVGIG (reference sequence). The CDR3 consists of 15 residues. After removal of 5 bases from V and 8 bases from J, the junction contained 8 bases not matched to a gene. In TCRdb, the RACE reads were re-called with MiXCR into one record per CDR3 protein. Found here are about 80,000 distinct CDR3 sequences, 10% to 13% of them singletons; the top ten hold roughly 2.4%. As concerns this clonotype: What it recognizes is unknown.

Study-wide points: All donors were alopecia patients, so their immunity may differ from that of healthy people. Expanded TCRs formed significantly more large CDR3 similarity clusters than controls.

Specified time point: patch test 2, 6 weeks after DPC sensitization. Treatment in this sample: therapeutic diphenylcyclopropenone sensitization with weekly scalp DPC. V is TRBV30 and J is TRBJ2-1; 14 bases line up with TRBD2. Specimen: whole blood, collected in connection with sensitization to the hapten diphenylcyclopropenone (DPC). The clonotype comes from a woman aged 25 to 39 with alopecia areata. Some clones in this sample may be carry-over from other donors' samples. CDR3 sequence reads: CAWGIGTSGRYEQFF. The CDR3 DNA reads TGTGCCTGGGGCATCGGGACTAGCGGGAGATATGAGCAGTTCTTC.